This T cell receptor (beta chain) is drawn from a study of breast tumors, draining lymph nodes, adjacent tissues. MiXCR, applied by TCRdb to the multiplex PCR reads, yields one record per CDR3 protein. The profile shows about 230,000 distinct CDR3 sequences, 32% of them singletons. As for this clonotype: A read error may account for a junction end that differs from germline.

The lymph nodes were axillary draining lymph nodes from breast cancer patients. Germline CDR1 MDHEN, CDR2 SYDVKM. The CDR3 is 12 amino acids. This chain joins TRBV28 and TRBJ1-5; no clear D. The clonotype comes from a female donor with breast cancer. Some clones in this sample may be carry-over from other donors' samples. Sequencing used axillary lymph node tissue. CDR3 region: CASKDSDQPQHF. In DNA form, the CDR3 reads TGTGCCAGCAAAGATAGCGATCAGCCCCAGCATTTT.